This T cell receptor beta chain was captured by sequencing in a study of T cells after yellow fever vaccination. Study-level results: Post-booster repertoires contained most primary-vaccination clones again (almost 97% CD4, 85% to 90% CD8). Contamination of FACS-sorted repertoires by abundant clonotypes from the bulk population could occur. Though it reached lower strength, the secondary response hit its peak faster, day 5 versus 15.

In germline, CDR1 is SGHDN, CDR2 FVKESK. The CDR3 has 16 residues. The germline V and J ends were trimmed by 1 base and 0 bases, with 12 bases remaining between them. One entry per CDR3 protein, called by TCRdb with MiXCR from the 5' RACE reads. The sample shows 310,000 or so distinct CDR3 sequences, around 3.9% of them seen only once. This clonotype was observed a few times. Its cognate antigen is unknown. The receptor comes from a man younger than 35 who received the YFV17D yellow fever vaccine. The input for sequencing was PBMCs, taken on the day of the yellow fever booster vaccination. This chain links TRBV14 with TRBJ2-5; no firm D call. CDR3 coding DNA: TGTGCCAGCAGCCAAGTAGTAAAGCCGTACCAAGAGACCCAGTACTTC. It encodes CASSQVVKPYQETQYF.